This is a list of T cell receptor beta chains from one sample in a study of blood T cell repertoires in COVID-19. The repertoire was sequenced with immunoSEQ multiplex PCR; TCRdb's copy has only in-frame clones and lacks some. The profile shows some 350,000 clones, more than 85% of them singletons. The sample comprised peripheral blood. These receptors originate from a human donor in a cohort sampled during active COVID-19. CDR3s include the opening cysteine and the closing phenylalanine or tryptophan. D genes are given only for firm matches. Rows may omit the clone size; those that give it use once, few, many or a size class.

-	TRBJ2-7	TRBV15	-	CATSRSPQRVAYEQYF	TGTGCCACCAGCAGATCACCTCAGAGGGTTGCCTACGAGCAGTACTTC
-	TRBJ2-2	TRBV9	-	CASSGGRGVGTNTGELFF	TGTGCCAGCAGCGGCGGGCGCGGTGTAGGGACGAACACCGGGGAGCTGTTTTTT
TRBD1	TRBJ1-2	TRBV18	once	CASSPTGQGSYGYTF	TGTGCCAGCTCACCAACGGGACAGGGGTCCTATGGCTACACCTTC
-	TRBJ2-7	TRBV5-1	-	CASSLWSEQYF	TGCGCCAGCAGCTTGTGGAGCGAGCAGTACTTC
-	TRBJ1-1	TRBV19	-	CASSGQGFGEAFF	TGTGCCAGTAGTGGTCAGGGTTTCGGTGAAGCTTTCTTT
-	TRBJ2-6	TRBV9	-	CASSQTISGANVLTF	TGTGCCAGCAGCCAAACAATCTCTGGGGCCAACGTCCTGACTTTC
-	TRBJ2-5	TRBV27	few	CASRIFSSAALETQYF	TGTGCCAGCAGGATTTTTTCCAGCGCCGCGTTGGAGACCCAGTACTTC
TRBD1	TRBJ1-2	TRBV4-2	-	CASSRSRGSADGYTF	TGTGCCAGCAGCCGATCCAGGGGGAGCGCAGATGGCTACACCTTC
TRBD2	TRBJ2-3	TRBV2	-	CASSLAGGKDTQYF	TGTGCCAGCAGCCTAGCGGGAGGAAAAGATACGCAGTATTTT
-	TRBJ1-4	TRBV19	-	CASSARQISNEKLFF	TGTGCCAGTTCAGCACGACAGATTAGTAATGAAAAACTGTTTTTT
-	TRBJ1-2	TRBV10-3	-	CAISEPGAGYTF	TGTGCCATCAGCGAGCCAGGGGCAGGCTACACCTTC
TRBD1	TRBJ1-1	TRBV2	once	CASTKQGAETEAFF	TGTGCCAGCACCAAACAGGGGGCGGAAACTGAAGCTTTCTTT
TRBD1	TRBJ1-1	TRBV6-6	-	CASSPGQGSRNTEAFF	TGTGCCAGCAGTCCGGGACAGGGAAGTCGGAACACTGAAGCTTTCTTT
TRBD1	TRBJ2-5	TRBV3-1/TRBV3-2	-	CASSPETGGRETQYF	TGTGCCAGCAGCCCCGAGACAGGGGGCCGAGAGACCCAGTACTTC
-	TRBJ2-1	TRBV11-2	-	CASSPLVGAPFGNGQFF	TGTGCCAGCAGCCCGCTTGTTGGGGCACCCTTTGGTAATGGGCAGTTCTTC
-	TRBJ2-1	TRBV12-3/TRBV12-4	-	CASRVGGLNEQFF	TGTGCCAGCAGAGTCGGAGGTCTCAATGAGCAGTTCTTC